Listed here is a single TCR beta chain. Gene names refer to mouse genes. The observed sequence ends 1 residue before the CDR3 terminus, with the missing tail filled in from the germline J gene. As for time point: mouse harvest day 14 after allogeneic transplant. Each mouse received 10^7 T-cell-depleted marrow cells plus 10^6 splenic CD5+ T cells by tail vein. The record originates from a study of tissue T cells after allogeneic stem cell transplantation. Generated by immunoSEQ multiplex PCR, the TCRdb table keeps only in-frame clones and is missing some. Of some 4,000 clones listed, more than 45% are singletons. The germline V gene has CDR1 SGHLS and CDR2 HYDKME. V was pared by 2 bases and J by 0 bases, with 6 bases of the junction left unmatched. This CDR3 comprises 16 residues.

The V and J genes are TRBV12-2 and TRBJ2-1; 7 bases agree with TRBD1. This TCR derives from a female BALB/c mouse given C57BL/6 T cells with graft-versus-host disease after an allogeneic hematopoietic cell transplant. The source material was lymph node tissue. The CDR3 DNA, read in part, is TGTGCCAGCTCTCCGGGACAGTCTTATAACTATGCTGAGCAGTTC. Amino acids: CASSPGQSYNYAEQF. The entire CDR3 protein reads CASSPGQSYNYAEQFF.